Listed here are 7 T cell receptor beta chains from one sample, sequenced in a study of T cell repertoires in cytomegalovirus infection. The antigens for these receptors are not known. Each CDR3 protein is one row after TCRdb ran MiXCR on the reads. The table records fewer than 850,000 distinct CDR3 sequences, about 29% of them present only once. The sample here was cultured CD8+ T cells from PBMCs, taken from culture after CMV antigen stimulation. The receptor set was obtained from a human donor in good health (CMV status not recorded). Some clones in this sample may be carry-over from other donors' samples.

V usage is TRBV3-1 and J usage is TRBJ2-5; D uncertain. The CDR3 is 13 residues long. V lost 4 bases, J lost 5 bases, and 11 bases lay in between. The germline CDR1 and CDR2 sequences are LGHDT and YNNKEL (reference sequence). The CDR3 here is CASSPFDGETQYF. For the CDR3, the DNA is TGTGCCAGCAGCCCCTTTGACGGGGAGACCCAGTACTTC.

This CDR3 reads CASSEASWRDSHYEQYV. CDR3 nucleotides: TGTGCCAGCAGTGAAGCGTCGTGGCGGGATAGCCATTACGAGCAGTACGTC. This chain joins TRBV2 and TRBJ2-7, with D perhaps TRBD2 (6 bases). Germline assignment: CDR1 SNHLY and CDR2 FYNNEI. The CDR3 has 17 residues. V dropped 0 bases and J dropped 4 bases, with 19 bases sitting between them.

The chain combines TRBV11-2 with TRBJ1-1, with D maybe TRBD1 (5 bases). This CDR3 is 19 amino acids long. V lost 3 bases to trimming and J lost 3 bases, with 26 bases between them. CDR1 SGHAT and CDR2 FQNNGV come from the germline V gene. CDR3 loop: CASSFWALKRGAGDTEAFF. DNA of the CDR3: TGTGCCAGCAGCTTCTGGGCCCTAAAACGGGGCGCGGGGGACACTGAAGCTTTCTTT.

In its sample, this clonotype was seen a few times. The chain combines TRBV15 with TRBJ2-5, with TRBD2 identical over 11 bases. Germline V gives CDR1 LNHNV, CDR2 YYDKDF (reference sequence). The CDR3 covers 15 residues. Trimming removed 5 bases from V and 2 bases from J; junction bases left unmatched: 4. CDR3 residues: CATSGGTSGQETQYF. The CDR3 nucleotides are TGTGCCACCAGCGGGGGGACTAGCGGACAAGAGACCCAGTACTTC.

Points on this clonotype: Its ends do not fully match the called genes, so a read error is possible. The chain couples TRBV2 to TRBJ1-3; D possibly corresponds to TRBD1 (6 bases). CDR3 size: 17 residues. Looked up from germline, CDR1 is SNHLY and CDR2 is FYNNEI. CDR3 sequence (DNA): TGTGTCAGCAAGGGGGGGTATGTGAGCGACTCTGGAAACACCATATATTTT. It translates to CVSKGGYVSDSGNTIYF. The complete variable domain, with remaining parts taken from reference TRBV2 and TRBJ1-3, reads EPEVTQTPSHQVTQMGQEVILRCVPISNHLYFYWYRQILGQKVEFLVSFYNNEISEKSEIFDDQFSVERPDGSNFTLKIRSTKLEDSAMYFCVSKGGYVSDSGNTIYFGEGSWLTVV.

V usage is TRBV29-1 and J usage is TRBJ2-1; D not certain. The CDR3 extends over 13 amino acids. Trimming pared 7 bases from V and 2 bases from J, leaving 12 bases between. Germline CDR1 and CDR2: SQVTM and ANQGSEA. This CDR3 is CSAAQVTYNEQFF. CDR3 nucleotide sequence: TGCAGCGCCGCGCAGGTAACCTACAATGAGCAGTTCTTC.

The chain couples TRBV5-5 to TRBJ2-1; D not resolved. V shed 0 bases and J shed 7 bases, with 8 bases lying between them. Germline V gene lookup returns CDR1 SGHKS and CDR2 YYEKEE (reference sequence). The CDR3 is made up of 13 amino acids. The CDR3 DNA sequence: TGTGCCAGCAGCTTGGCTGCTGAGAATGAGCAGTTCTTC. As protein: CASSLAAENEQFF.